A single sample is the source of the 25 T cell receptor beta chains below, sequenced in a study of CD8 T cells in ankylosing spondylitis. Their recognized antigens are unknown. TCRdb reanalysed the 5' RACE reads using MiXCR and keeps one entry per CDR3 protein. The table includes a few hundred thousand distinct CDR3 sequences, 7% to 8% detected once. Study observations and caveats: Apparently characteristic of ankylosing spondylitis blood was a TCR beta motif (about 8 highly homologous variants).

Sequenced sample: blood, either unsorted or a sorted T cell fraction (not recorded which). These TCRs come from a male donor with ankylosing spondylitis.

This clonotype has ten or more counts. The rearrangement joins TRBV6-5 to TRBJ2-2; the D is unclear. Germline CDR1 and CDR2: MNHEY and SVGAGI. This CDR3 has 15 amino acids. Trimming removed 2 bases at V and 1 base at J, with 8 bases between. The CDR3: CASSYAIMNTGELFF. Here the CDR3 DNA reads TGTGCCAGCAGTTACGCCATAATGAACACCGGGGAGCTGTTTTTT.

This clonotype was counted only a few times. CDR3 sequence: CASSSAAWSNQPQHF. The DNA for the CDR3 is TGTGCCAGCAGCTCCGCAGCATGGAGCAATCAGCCCCAGCATTTT. This rearrangement joins TRBV7-6 to TRBJ1-5; no clear D gene. Per germline, CDR1 SGHVS and CDR2 FNYEAQ. This CDR3 is 15 amino acids long. The ends were cut back, 4 bases at V and 1 base at J, with 11 bases in the middle.

This clonotype was seen only a few times. The chain has TRBV18 and TRBJ2-7; D is unresolved. This CDR3 has 13 amino acids. Germline V gene sequence: CDR1 KGHSH, CDR2 LQKENI. The V end lost 2 bases, the J end lost 3 bases, and 8 bases lay between the germline ends. The CDR3 loop is CASSPMNSYEQYF. The CDR3 coding sequence is TGTGCCAGCTCACCAATGAACAGCTACGAGCAGTACTTC.

This clonotype was detected ten times or more. The rearrangement uses TRBV6-1 and TRBJ2-5; D possibly corresponds to TRBD1 (6 bases). The V gene's germline CDR1 is MNHNS and CDR2 SASEGT. This CDR3 has 15 residues. V dropped 6 bases and J dropped 5 bases, with 19 bases sitting between them. The CDR3 DNA reads as TGTGCCAGCAGGCTATTTAGGGGGAGTGGTGAGACCCAGTACTTC. Its translation is CASRLFRGSGETQYF.

The chain uses TRBV7-3 and TRBJ2-3, with 12 nucleotides matching TRBD2. CDR3 length: 16 residues. Germline CDR1 reads SGHTA; CDR2 reads FQGTGA. The junction had 7 bases not matched to a gene; V was cut back by 4 bases and J by 5 bases. The CDR3 bases are TGTGCCAGCAGCTCCCTAGCGGGGGGGCCGGGAGATACGCAGTATTTT. Protein product: CASSSLAGGPGDTQYF.

J is TRBJ2-7 and V is TRBV7-6, with unresolved D. The germline V gene encodes CDR1 SGHVS and CDR2 FNYEAQ. Trimming took off 2 bases at V and 2 bases at J, with 13 bases between the two ends. CDR3 size: 15 residues. The CDR3 region has the DNA TGTGCCAGCAGCTTACAGAGGAATCTCCCCTACGAGCAGTACTTC. Protein product: CASSLQRNLPYEQYF.

Remarks on this clonotype: This could be a read error, since a much larger clone is one nucleotide away. The J gene is TRBJ2-7, the V gene TRBV5-1; TRBD1 aligns across 7 bases. The CDR3 has 15 residues. CDR1 and CDR2 (germline): SGHRS, YFSETQ. CDR3 region: CASSFDRVRSCEQYF. Written as DNA, the CDR3 is TGCGCCAGCAGCTTTGACAGGGTTCGCTCCTGCGAGCAGTACTTC.

At least ten counts were recorded for this clonotype. The gene calls are TRBV5-6 and TRBJ2-5; 9 bases fit TRBD1. Germline CDR1 is SGHDT and CDR2 is YYEEEE. The CDR3 has 14 residues. Trimming cost V 4 bases and J 7 bases; bases outside gene matches: 8. The CDR3 protein is CASSLRDRVRTQYF. CDR3 sequence (DNA): TGTGCCAGCAGCCTCCGGGACAGGGTCAGGACCCAGTACTTC.

This clonotype has a count of ten or more. The V and J genes are TRBV6-1 and TRBJ1-6; D unresolved. The CDR3 is 14 amino acids. V was pared by 8 bases and J by 7 bases, with 15 bases between. CDR1 and CDR2 (germline): MNHNS, SASEGT. CDR3 sequence reads: CASAPTGRNSPLHF. The CDR3 DNA reads TGTGCCAGCGCCCCGACGGGCAGGAATTCACCCCTCCACTTT.

As for this clonotype: Possible read error: a much larger clone is one base away. The chain employs TRBV7-3 and TRBJ2-3; TRBD1 is a possible D gene (6 bases). The DNA matches TRBJ1-5 better at its end, which makes the J call doubtful. Germline assignment: CDR1 SGHTA and CDR2 FQGTGA. This CDR3 has 14 residues. CDR3 DNA: TGTGCCAGCAGCGTCGGGGGGGGCTCAGATACGCAGCATTTT. It encodes CASSVGGGSDTQHF.

V and J are TRBV7-6 and TRBJ1-3; D may be TRBD1 (5 bases). Germline V gives CDR1 SGHVS, CDR2 FNYEAQ. This CDR3 has 18 residues. The germline V and J ends were trimmed by 1 base and 0 bases, with 16 bases remaining between them. CDR3 sequence: CASSLGLGTGTSGNTIYF. CDR3 nucleotide sequence: TGTGCCAGCAGCTTAGGTTTAGGGACGGGAACCTCTGGAAACACCATATATTTT.

This clonotype was seen many times. This chain links TRBV19 with TRBJ1-1, with D uncertain. The CDR3 is 14 residues long. Germline V gene sequence: CDR1 LNHDA, CDR2 SQIVND (reference sequence). V lost 0 bases and J lost 3, with 8 bases in between. The CDR3 bases are TGTGCCAGTAGTATAGACCAGGCTCACACTGAAGCTTTCTTT. It encodes CASSIDQAHTEAFF.

The chain uses TRBV27 and TRBJ1-5, with D uncertain. Germline values: CDR1 MNHEY, CDR2 SMNVEV (reference sequence). The V end was cut by 5 bases, the J end by 0 bases, with 8 bases between. The CDR3 runs 14 residues. DNA of the CDR3: TGTGCCAGCAGTCTCACTTATAGCAATCAGCCCCAGCATTTT. Its translation: CASSLTYSNQPQHF.

This clonotype was seen only a few times. The chain joins TRBV27 to TRBJ2-2; D is perhaps TRBD1 or TRBD2 (5 bases each). Germline CDR1 is MNHEY and CDR2 is SMNVEV (reference sequence). This CDR3 region has 17 residues. Trimming pared 5 bases from V and 9 bases from J, leaving 25 bases between. The CDR3 coding sequence is TGTGCCAGCAGTCTAGGTACTTCGGGGCTACGCGGCAGGGAGCTGTTTTTT. Its translation is CASSLGTSGLRGRELFF.

The chain uses TRBV7-9 and TRBJ2-7, with TRBD1 matching over 7 bases. The junction had 14 bases not matched to a gene; V was cut back by 5 bases and J by 1 base. This CDR3 comprises 17 residues. Germline CDR1 and CDR2: SEHNR and FQNEAQ (reference sequence). CDR3 residues: CASSPGTVVKGSYEQYF. The CDR3 nucleotides are TGTGCCAGCAGCCCCGGGACAGTTGTTAAGGGGTCCTACGAGCAGTACTTC.

This clonotype was counted ten times or more. The chain employs TRBV29-1 and TRBJ2-3; D may be TRBD1 (7 bases). The germline gives CDR1 SQVTM, CDR2 ANQGSEA. The V and J ends lost 4 bases and 2 bases respectively, with 16 bases between them. This CDR3 has 15 amino acids. CDR3 amino acids: CSVGAGQLNTDTQYF. CDR3 bases: TGCAGCGTTGGGGCGGGACAGCTTAACACAGATACGCAGTATTTT.

This clonotype was detected ten times or more. The chain combines TRBV5-5 with TRBJ2-5; a possible D gene is TRBD2 (6 bases). Germline assignment: CDR1 SGHKS and CDR2 YYEKEE (reference sequence). The V gene lost 1 base and the J gene lost 4 bases, with 17 bases spanning the gap. The CDR3 extends over 16 amino acids. CDR3 loop: CASSLYRQAGGETQYF. CDR3 in DNA: TGTGCCAGCAGCTTGTATCGGCAAGCCGGGGGAGAGACCCAGTACTTC.

This clonotype occurred a few times. The chain carries TRBV5-6 and TRBJ2-7, with no clear D. Germline V gene sequence: CDR1 SGHDT, CDR2 YYEEEE. This CDR3 has 14 amino acids. Trimming took 0 bases from V and 7 from J, leaving 14 bases between them. CDR3: CASSLVGPLGEQYF. In DNA form, the CDR3 reads TGTGCCAGCAGCTTGGTCGGTCCACTTGGGGAGCAGTACTTC.

This clonotype has ten or more counts. J is TRBJ2-7 and V is TRBV5-6; D gene ambiguous. Germline-derived CDR1 and CDR2 are SGHDT and YYEEEE. Trimming left V 2 bases short and J 5 bases short, with 8 bases between. CDR3 length equals 12 residues. For the CDR3, the DNA is TGTGCCAGCAGCTTTCAAGGAAACGAGCAGTACTTC. Its translation is CASSFQGNEQYF.

Many counts were recorded for this clonotype. The rearrangement uses TRBV7-9 and TRBJ2-2; D unresolved. V shed 6 bases and J shed 4 bases, with 9 bases lying between them. The germline V gene encodes CDR1 SEHNR and CDR2 FQNEAQ (reference sequence). CDR3 size: 13 residues. CDR3 sequence (DNA): TGTGCCAGCAGTACGGGCTTCACCGGGGAGCTGTTTTTT. Translation: CASSTGFTGELFF.

This clonotype showed up many times. The chain has TRBV29-1 and TRBJ1-2, with a weak D call TRBD1 (6 bases). CDR3 length equals 11 residues. Trimming pared 6 bases from V and 8 bases from J, leaving 13 bases between. From germline, CDR1 is SQVTM and CDR2 ANQGSEA. CDR3 DNA: TGCAGCGTCCCCGGCAGGGGAGGCTACACCTTC. Its translation: CSVPGRGGYTF.

The chain employs TRBV4-1 and TRBJ2-7; D could derive from TRBD1 or TRBD2 (5 bases each). The length of the CDR3 is 15 residues. The germline V gene has CDR1 MGHRA and CDR2 YSYEKL. V lost 2 bases and J 3 bases, leaving 14 bases between the germline ends. Here the CDR3 reads CASSQRDLTGYEQYF. CDR3 nucleotide sequence: TGCGCCAGCAGCCAACGGGACCTTACGGGCTACGAGCAGTACTTC.

There are many counts of this clonotype. This chain connects TRBV6-5 to TRBJ2-4; TRBD1 matches at 8 bases. The CDR3 runs to 16 residues. The germline V gene has CDR1 MNHEY and CDR2 SVGAGI. J gave up 0 bases and V 2 bases, and 3 bases lay outside the gene matches. This CDR3 is CASSYGQGLAKNIQYF. CDR3 sequence (DNA): TGTGCCAGCAGTTACGGACAGGGACTAGCCAAAAACATTCAGTACTTC.

This clonotype was seen at least ten times. V is TRBV20-1 and J is TRBJ2-7; D gene uncertain. This CDR3 has 11 residues. Trimming removed 0 bases at V and 6 bases at J, with 6 bases between. Germline V CDR1 and CDR2: DFQATT, SNEGSKA (reference sequence). This CDR3 reads CSARDVAEQYF. The DNA for the CDR3 is TGCAGTGCTAGAGATGTAGCCGAGCAGTACTTC.

This clonotype showed up many times. V usage is TRBV15 and J usage is TRBJ2-2, with 7 nucleotides matching TRBD1. Germline CDR1 reads LNHNV; CDR2 reads YYDKDF (reference sequence). The CDR3 runs 13 residues. V gave up 0 bases and J gave up 11 bases; unmatched junction bases: 3. CDR3 amino acids: CATSRDYRGELFF. The CDR3 nucleotides read TGTGCCACCAGCAGAGATTACAGGGGAGAGCTGTTTTTT. Full variable domain (remainder filled in from reference TRBV15 and TRBJ2-2): DAMVIQNPRYQVTQFGKPVTLSCSQTLNHNVMYWYQQKSSQAPKLLFHYYDKDFNNEADTPDNFQSRRPNTSFCFLDIRSPGLGDTAMYLCATSRDYRGELFFGEGSRLTVL.